The entry below gives a single TCR beta chain sequence along with its context. Original processing notes: Using reference gene primer amplification, nucleated cell counts were estimated. Data came from immunoSEQ multiplex PCR; TCRdb stores just in-frame clones and leaves some out. D and trimming were read from the DNA, whereas the V and J calls and clone size are those reported in that table. Among over 150,000 clones listed, 65% to 90% were seen once. This specimen comes from a study of blood T cell repertoires in COVID-19. After removal of 0 bases from V and 2 bases from J, the junction contained 4 bases not matched to a gene. Germline CDR1 reads LNHNV; CDR2 reads YYDKDF (reference sequence). The CDR3 is made up of 15 amino acids.

The origin of this receptor is a human donor in a cohort sampled during active COVID-19. The specimen sequenced was peripheral blood. J is TRBJ2-7 and V is TRBV15; 7 nucleotides agree with TRBD1. The CDR3 is CATSREQGVAYEQYF. As DNA, the CDR3 is TGTGCCACCAGCAGAGAGCAGGGGGTGGCCTACGAGCAGTACTTC.